This note documents a single T cell receptor (beta chain) sequence. Its antigen is unidentified. These data are taken from a study of response to subunit inactivated influenza vaccine. Broader study findings: The authors suggested that every seasonal influenza vaccination recruits few new T cells.

TCRdb reanalysed the RT-PCR reads using MiXCR and keeps one entry per CDR3 protein. The sample records about 700,000 distinct CDR3 sequences, about 15% being singletons. The CDR3 is made up of 14 amino acids. J gave up 6 bases and V 0 bases, and 2 bases lay outside the gene matches. The germline V gene has CDR1 SEHNR and CDR2 FQNEAQ (reference sequence). This receptor was obtained from a man aged 50 to 60 who received an inactivated influenza vaccine. This material consisted of PBMCs from blood, taken less than 15 days before vaccination. The chain uses TRBV7-9 and TRBJ1-1, with 9 bases matching TRBD1. CDR3 DNA sequence: TGTGCCAGCAGCTTAGCGGGACAGGGTTCTGAAGCTTTCTTT. Protein: CASSLAGQGSEAFF.